Given below is one TCR beta chain in context. Those enrolled in Seattle joined during active infection and were followed longitudinally afterward. This CDR3 contains 16 residues. From germline, CDR1 is SGHRS and CDR2 YFSETQ. V was shortened by 4 bases and J by 1 base, with 16 bases between the two germline ends. The data were taken from a study of blood T cell repertoires in COVID-19. Study-wide context: Both acute and convalescent COVID-19 samples were obtained from the United States, Italy and Spain. In each case, the material was cDNA or gDNA derived from T cells, B-cell-depleted T cells, or PBMCs.

Under the authors' procedure: The authors estimated nucleated cell counts from reference gene primer amplification. Sequencing was performed with immunoSEQ multiplex PCR; in TCRdb, only in-frame clones are kept and a portion is missing. V and J calls and clone size are given by that table; D and trimming were obtained from the DNA. The table shows some 130,000 clones, with roughly nine tenths occurring only once. V gene TRBV5-1 combines with J gene TRBJ2-3; D call uncertain. Sequencing used peripheral blood. The sequence came from a woman in her 70s with COVID-19, enrolled during active disease. The DNA of the CDR3 is TGCGCCAGCAGCCGTAGAACCAGGTCGGGCACAGATACGCAGTATTTT. Translation gives CASSRRTRSGTDTQYF. The variable domain in full, with the rest retrieved from reference TRBV5-1 and TRBJ2-3, is KAGVTQTPRYLIKTRGQQVTLSCSPISGHRSVSWYQQTPGQGLQFLFEYFSETQRNKGNFPGRFSGRQFSNSRSEMNVSTLELGDSALYLCASSRRTRSGTDTQYFGPGTRLTVL.